Shown below are 11 T cell receptor beta chains from a single sample sequenced in a study of response to subunit inactivated influenza vaccine. TCRdb reprocessed the RT-PCR reads with MiXCR, giving one entry per CDR3 protein. The sample shows around 570,000 distinct CDR3 sequences, about 11% of them seen only once. These data are also associated with another study on T cells expressing NK-cell markers. That source notes: Production of TCR beta cDNA relied on 5'RACE template switching with UMIs.

Source: PBMCs from blood, taken on the day of vaccination. Source of these receptors: a middle-aged man who received an inactivated influenza vaccine.

The rearrangement links TRBV20-1 to TRBJ2-2; 7 nucleotides agree with TRBD2. Germline CDR1 and CDR2: DFQATT and SNEGSKA (reference sequence). The J segment lost 7 bases and the V segment lost 2 bases, leaving 4 bases of the junction unmatched. The CDR3 has 13 residues. The CDR3 sequence is CSARLGLGGELFF. The CDR3 DNA follows: TGCAGTGCTAGACTAGGACTAGGCGGGGAGCTGTTTTTT.

CDR3 residues: CASSQEYGGAPYEQYF. The DNA for the CDR3 is TGTGCCAGCAGCCAAGAGTACGGGGGGGCCCCCTACGAGCAGTACTTC. The rearrangement links TRBV14 to TRBJ2-7; 8 nucleotides match TRBD2. The trim removed 0 bases at V and 2 bases at J, leaving 6 bases unmatched. This CDR3 spans 16 amino acids. The germline V gene has CDR1 SGHDN and CDR2 FVKESK.

Here the CDR3 DNA reads TGTGCCAGCAGCTTAGTTGGGGGGCCCCCCTCTCAAGAGACCCAGTACTTC. It specifies CASSLVGGPPSQETQYF. The chain combines TRBV11-2 with TRBJ2-5, with D perhaps matching TRBD1 or TRBD2 (6 bases each). This CDR3 region has 17 residues. V was clipped by 1 base and J by 2 bases, with 17 bases between them. Germline values: CDR1 SGHAT, CDR2 FQNNGV.

This clonotype was observed at least ten times. V is TRBV7-8 and J is TRBJ2-3; 13 bases map to TRBD2. CDR1 is SGHVS and CDR2 is FQNEAQ in the germline V gene. The CDR3 spans 17 residues. The V segment lost 5 bases and the J segment 2 bases; nucleotides outside the gene matches: 7. CDR3 coding DNA: TGTGCCAGCAGCCTCGGACTAGCGGGGGCCGACACAGATACGCAGTATTTT. Translating gives CASSLGLAGADTDTQYF.

This clonotype came up a few times. The rearrangement joins TRBV12-3 or TRBV12-4 to TRBJ2-7, with TRBD2 matching over 8 bases. The CDR3 has 14 amino acids. Trimming removed 8 bases from V and 3 bases from J; junction bases left unmatched: 9. The CDR3 reads CASGRSLAVYEQYF. CDR3 coding DNA: TGTGCCAGCGGACGCTCACTAGCGGTCTACGAGCAGTACTTC.

This clonotype turned up a few times. The chain links TRBV11-2 to TRBJ1-1; 7 positions agree with TRBD1. CDR1 is SGHAT, CDR2 FQNNGV, per germline. J lost 0 bases, V lost 4 bases, and 5 bases had no gene match. This CDR3 has 15 amino acids. Here the CDR3 reads CASSSLTGMNTEAFF. CDR3 sequence (DNA): TGTGCCAGCAGCTCTTTGACAGGGATGAACACTGAAGCTTTCTTT. The whole variable domain, filled in from reference TRBV11-2 and TRBJ1-1, reads EAGVAQSPRYKIIEKRQSVAFWCNPISGHATLYWYQQILGQGPKLLIQFQNNGVVDDSQLPKDRFSAERLKGVDSTLKIQPAKLEDSAVYLCASSSLTGMNTEAFFGQGTRLTVV.

The chain joins TRBV24-1 to TRBJ2-5, with 8 nucleotides matching TRBD2. CDR3 size: 15 residues. Per the germline V gene, CDR1 is KGHDR and CDR2 is SFDVKD. Trimming took 5 bases from V and 1 from J; bases not matched to a gene: 5. CDR3 bases: TGTGCCACCAGTGGGCTAGCGGGCCCCCAAGAGACCCAGTACTTC. Its protein product is CATSGLAGPQETQYF.

This clonotype was seen more than once but under ten times. This chain connects TRBV19 to TRBJ2-1, with TRBD1 identical over 8 bases. Trimming cost V 3 bases and J 9 bases; bases outside gene matches: 13. The CDR3 totals 16 residues. CDR1 LNHDA and CDR2 SQIVND come from the germline V gene (reference sequence). Here the CDR3 DNA reads TGTGCCAGTAGTATCACCTCGGGACAGGCCCTAGTTGAGCAGTTCTTC. Encoded protein: CASSITSGQALVEQFF.

This clonotype was detected only a few times. The chain joins TRBV18 to TRBJ2-7; D unclear. Looked up from germline, CDR1 is KGHSH and CDR2 is LQKENI. The V gene lost 2 bases and the J gene lost 2 bases, with 7 bases spanning the gap. The CDR3 sequence is 13 residues long. The CDR3, as DNA: TGTGCCAGCTCACCAGGGATCCCCTACGAGCAGTACTTC. Protein: CASSPGIPYEQYF.

This clonotype was recorded many times. The rearrangement joins TRBV28 to TRBJ2-3; 7 nucleotides line up with TRBD2. This CDR3 comprises 14 residues. V shed 5 bases and J 4 bases; nucleotides not matched to a gene: 6. Germline lookup yields CDR1 MDHEN and CDR2 SYDVKM. The CDR3 is CASSLRDYPDTQYF. CDR3 DNA sequence: TGTGCCAGCAGTCTCCGGGACTACCCAGATACGCAGTATTTT. Filled out from reference TRBV28 and TRBJ2-3, the complete variable domain reads DVKVTQSSRYLVKRTGEKVFLECVQDMDHENMFWYRQDPGLGLRLIYFSYDVKMKEKGDIPEGYSVSREKKERFSLILESASTNQTSMYLCASSLRDYPDTQYFGPGTRLTVL.

A few counts support this clonotype. The chain recombines TRBV3-1 with TRBJ1-1; 8 bases align to TRBD1. The V gene end was trimmed by 4 bases and the J gene end by 1 base; junction bases not matched to a gene: 2. Germline CDR1 and CDR2: LGHDT and YNNKEL (reference sequence). CDR3 size: 14 residues. As DNA, the CDR3 is TGTGCCAGCAGCCGGGGACAGGAGAACACTGAAGCTTTCTTT. This sequence encodes CASSRGQENTEAFF.